This is a list of T cell receptor beta chains from one sample in a study of post-analysis software for immune sequencing data. TCRdb reanalysed the PCR reads using MiXCR and keeps one entry per CDR3 protein. Here the sample spans about 460,000 distinct CDR3 sequences, around 40% being singletons. The sample consisted of blood. These receptors were obtained from a girl aged 10 to 17 with multiple sclerosis. Each CDR3 is given with its conserved first and last residue.

j_gene | v_gene | len | CDR3aa
TRBJ2-3 | TRBV4-1 | 14 | CASSQDGWSDTQYF
TRBJ2-5 | TRBV6-5 | 13 | CASSGDRQETQYF
TRBJ1-4 | TRBV21-1 | 14 | CASSKGHWVTKLFF
TRBJ1-2 | TRBV20-1 | 10 | CSAGLYGYTF
TRBJ2-2 | TRBV6-1 | 16 | CASSRQGGGNTGELFF
TRBJ1-5 | TRBV7-2 | 15 | CASSLGRGLNQPQHF
. | TRBV28 | 17 | CASSSIAANPAKNIQYF
TRBJ2-1 | TRBV20-1 | 14 | CSATLSRKLNEQFF
. | TRBV6-2/TRBV6-3 | 16 | CASTKGPGRVSYEQYF
TRBJ2-1 | TRBV5-6 | 14 | CASSTDRRYNEQFF
TRBJ2-7 | TRBV20-1 | 15 | CSARDLRQSTYEQYF
TRBJ2-7 | TRBV5-1 | 15 | CASRAGDRGFDEQYF
TRBJ2-5 | TRBV7-3 | 13 | CASSLNRRETQYF
TRBJ2-3 | TRBV7-4 | 17 | CASSRRPTSVSTDTQYF